These 8 T cell receptor beta chains were all obtained from the same sample, sequenced in a study of shared clonotypes between healthy human individuals. The table came from immunoSEQ multiplex PCR; TCRdb's copy has only in-frame clones and leaves some out. Among a few million clones listed, roughly 92% were seen once. The sequenced sample consisted of naive CD4+ T cells sorted from blood. Subset described: CD45RA+ positively selected. Receptors were obtained from a man younger than 35 in good health.

This clone was seen only once. This rearrangement joins TRBV7-3 to TRBJ2-2, with 10 bases aligning to TRBD1. Per germline, CDR1 SGHTA and CDR2 FQGTGA. The CDR3 covers 16 residues. The ends lost 2 bases at V and 5 bases at J; junction bases unmatched: 5. CDR3 coding DNA: TGTGCCAGCAGCTTACCCGGGACAGGGGCAACCGGGGAGCTGTTTTTT. This translates into CASSLPGTGATGELFF.

This clone has a handful of counts. The chain carries TRBV5-4 and TRBJ1-1; D remains unclear. V was clipped by 1 base and J by 9 bases, with 13 bases between them. The germline CDR1 and CDR2 sequences are SGHNT and YYREEE (reference sequence). CDR3 size: 13 residues. DNA for the CDR3: TGTGCCAGCAGCTTGTCCCTGGAGGCTAAAGCTTTCTTT. Translation gives CASSLSLEAKAFF.

V gene TRBV7-3 combines with J gene TRBJ2-4, with D possibly matching TRBD2 (5 bases). The CDR3 has 16 residues. The ends were cut back, 2 bases at V and 3 bases at J, with 14 bases in the middle. Germline CDR1 is SGHTA and CDR2 is FQGTGA. The CDR3 DNA follows: TGTGCCAGCAGCTTACACGAGGGTTTGGGCAAAAACATTCAGTACTTC. Translated, it gives CASSLHEGLGKNIQYF.

The V and J genes are TRBV27 and TRBJ1-1; TRBD1 matches at 8 bases. CDR3 size: 14 residues. Germline V gives CDR1 MNHEY, CDR2 SMNVEV (reference sequence). The J segment lost 1 base and the V segment lost 6 bases, leaving 4 bases of the junction unmatched. CDR3: CASRGQGGNTEAFF. CDR3 sequence (DNA): TGTGCCAGCAGAGGACAGGGAGGGAACACTGAAGCTTTCTTT.

This clone was detected only once. This chain links TRBV29-1 with TRBJ2-1; 8 positions match TRBD2. This CDR3 region has 16 residues. The junction had 9 bases not matched to a gene; V was cut back by 5 bases and J by 0 bases. CDR1 SQVTM and CDR2 ANQGSEA come from the germline V gene. The CDR3 loop reads CSVSESGGYSYNEQFF. DNA for the CDR3: TGCAGCGTTTCCGAAAGCGGGGGCTACTCCTACAATGAGCAGTTCTTC.

The chain carries TRBV7-8 and TRBJ1-5; 7 nucleotides agree with TRBD1. The CDR3 has 16 amino acids. Per the germline V gene, CDR1 is SGHVS and CDR2 is FQNEAQ. The junction had 9 bases not matched to a gene; V was cut back by 5 bases and J by 2 bases. CDR3 DNA sequence: TGTGCCAGCAGCCCCCGGACAGGCACCGGCAATCAGCCCCAGCATTTT. This sequence encodes CASSPRTGTGNQPQHF.

The chain carries TRBV13 and TRBJ2-2, with TRBD2 matching over 8 bases. Germline lookup yields CDR1 PRHDT and CDR2 FYEKMQ (reference sequence). The length of the CDR3 is 17 residues. The ends lost 2 bases at V and 4 bases at J; junction bases unmatched: 9. CDR3 sequence reads: CASSLSAGEKFTGELFF. In nucleotides, the CDR3 is TGTGCCAGCAGCTTATCAGCGGGGGAAAAATTCACCGGGGAGCTGTTTTTT. Together with reference TRBV13 and TRBJ2-2, the CDR3 gives the full variable domain: AAGVIQSPRHLIKEKRETATLKCYPIPRHDTVYWYQQGPGQDPQFLISFYEKMQSDKGSIPDRFSAQQFSDYHSELNMSSLELGDSALYFCASSLSAGEKFTGELFFGEGSRLTVL.

The rearrangement joins TRBV19 to TRBJ2-7; D unclear. Trimming stripped 5 bases from V and 3 bases from J, with 14 bases between. The CDR3 runs to 14 residues. Germline-derived CDR1 and CDR2 are LNHDA and SQIVND (reference sequence). CDR3 loop: CASSAPPPRYEQYF. In nucleotides, the CDR3 is TGTGCCAGTAGTGCCCCCCCTCCCCGCTACGAGCAGTACTTC.